A selection of T cell receptor beta chains follows, all from one sample in a study of regulatory T cells in long-lasting Graves disease. In TCRdb, the multiplex PCR reads were re-called with MiXCR into one record per CDR3 protein. The repertoire holds some 430,000 distinct CDR3 sequences, around a fifth seen once, with more than 6% in the top ten. The material sequenced was peripheral blood mononuclear cells (PBMCs), taken when the disease was refractory, from a patient treated with antithyroid drugs. The receptors originated from a female donor with Graves disease. The CDR3 runs from the conserved cysteine through the conserved F or W. D genes are given only for firm matches. The size field is filled for only some rows; it gives once, few, many or a size class.

v_gene: TRBV20-1; abundance: many; j_gene: TRBJ2-5; d_gene: TRBD2; CDR3nt: TGCAGTGCTAGAGATTGGGGGGGACAAGAGACCCAGTACTTC; CDR3aa: CSARDWGGQETQYF
v_gene: TRBV7-3; abundance: few; j_gene: TRBJ2-2; d_gene: TRBD2; CDR3nt: TGTGCCAGCAGCGCGAGCGGGGGAAACACCGGGGAGCTGTTTTTT; CDR3aa: CASSASGGNTGELFF
v_gene: TRBV6-1; abundance: NA; j_gene: TRBJ1-3; d_gene: NA; CDR3nt: TGTGCCAGCAGTGAAGGGCTGTTCTCTGGAAACACCATATATTTT; CDR3aa: CASSEGLFSGNTIYF
v_gene: TRBV6-1; abundance: many; j_gene: TRBJ2-5; d_gene: NA; CDR3nt: TGTGCCAGCAGCGTCGTACACACGGGGCAAGAGACCCAGTACTTC; CDR3aa: CASSVVHTGQETQYF
v_gene: TRBV14; abundance: NA; j_gene: TRBJ1-2; d_gene: NA; CDR3nt: TGTGCCAGCAGCCAAGATTTCCAGGGGCACTATGGCTACACCTTC; CDR3aa: CASSQDFQGHYGYTF
v_gene: TRBV4-1; abundance: few; j_gene: TRBJ1-6; d_gene: NA; CDR3nt: TGCGCCAGCAGCCAAGAGGGAGGGACCTTGAATTCACCCCTCCACTTT; CDR3aa: CASSQEGGTLNSPLHF
v_gene: TRBV11-3; abundance: NA; j_gene: TRBJ2-3; d_gene: NA; CDR3nt: TGTGCCAGCAGCTTTACAGAAGATACGCAGTATTTT; CDR3aa: CASSFTEDTQYF
v_gene: TRBV6-2/TRBV6-3; abundance: NA; j_gene: TRBJ2-7; d_gene: TRBD2; CDR3nt: TGTGCCAGCATGGCTAGCGGGATCTACGAGCAGTACTTC; CDR3aa: CASMASGIYEQYF
v_gene: TRBV28; abundance: many; j_gene: TRBJ2-7; d_gene: NA; CDR3nt: TGTGCCAGCAGTTTGCCACAAGACTCCTACGAGCAGTACTTC; CDR3aa: CASSLPQDSYEQYF
v_gene: TRBV5-1; abundance: few; j_gene: TRBJ1-1; d_gene: NA; CDR3nt: TGCGCCAGCAGCTTGTTAACGGATAGTGAAGCTTTCTTT; CDR3aa: CASSLLTDSEAFF
v_gene: TRBV11-2; abundance: many; j_gene: TRBJ2-2; d_gene: NA; CDR3nt: TGTGCCAGCAGCTTACAGAACACCGGGGAGCTGTTTTTT; CDR3aa: CASSLQNTGELFF
v_gene: TRBV28; abundance: many; j_gene: TRBJ1-6; d_gene: TRBD1; CDR3nt: TGTGCCAGCAGTTTGAGGGGGCATAATTCACCCCTCCACTTT; CDR3aa: CASSLRGHNSPLHF
v_gene: TRBV15; abundance: NA; j_gene: TRBJ2-3; d_gene: TRBD2; CDR3nt: TGTGCCACCAGCAGAACACCGGGACTAGCAGATACGCAGTATTTT; CDR3aa: CATSRTPGLADTQYF
v_gene: TRBV30; abundance: NA; j_gene: TRBJ1-4; d_gene: NA; CDR3nt: TGTGCCTGGATGAGGAGATCGAACGAAAAACTGTTTTTT; CDR3aa: CAWMRRSNEKLFF
v_gene: TRBV4-1; abundance: few; j_gene: TRBJ1-5; d_gene: NA; CDR3nt: TGCGCCAGCAGCCCCTTGGGGGGGGTCGAACAGCCCCAGCATTTT; CDR3aa: CASSPLGGVEQPQHF
v_gene: TRBV13; abundance: NA; j_gene: TRBJ1-1; d_gene: NA; CDR3nt: TGTGCCGGCACCCCGGTGGGGGGGAGCACTGAAGCTTTCTTT; CDR3aa: CAGTPVGGSTEAFF
v_gene: TRBV5-5; abundance: NA; j_gene: TRBJ2-4; d_gene: NA; CDR3nt: TGTGCCAGCAGCACTATACCCGGACTCAATACCCTAAGCATTCAGTACTTC; CDR3aa: CASSTIPGLNTLSIQYF
v_gene: TRBV6-1; abundance: many; j_gene: TRBJ2-2; d_gene: TRBD2; CDR3nt: TGTGCCAGCAGTCGGGGAGGGAGGAACACCGGGGAGCTGTTTTTT; CDR3aa: CASSRGGRNTGELFF
v_gene: TRBV29-1; abundance: many; j_gene: TRBJ1-2; d_gene: TRBD1; CDR3nt: TGCAGCGTTGATATTCCCTTCAGGGGGGATGGCTACACCTTC; CDR3aa: CSVDIPFRGDGYTF
v_gene: TRBV28; abundance: many; j_gene: TRBJ1-6; d_gene: NA; CDR3nt: TGTGCCAGCAGTTCCCCCTCCCAGGGGTCCGCTTCACCCCTCCACTTT; CDR3aa: CASSSPSQGSASPLHF
v_gene: TRBV20-1; abundance: NA; j_gene: TRBJ1-4; d_gene: TRBD1; CDR3nt: TGCAGTGCCACGACAGGGGAAAATGAAAAACTGTTTTTT; CDR3aa: CSATTGENEKLFF
v_gene: TRBV28; abundance: many; j_gene: TRBJ1-2; d_gene: TRBD1; CDR3nt: TGTGCCAGCAGTTTCGACAGGGACGGTGGCTACACCTTC; CDR3aa: CASSFDRDGGYTF
v_gene: TRBV7-2; abundance: NA; j_gene: TRBJ2-7; d_gene: TRBD2; CDR3nt: TGTGCCAGCAGCGTGGGACTAGCAAACTCCTACGAGCAGTACTTC; CDR3aa: CASSVGLANSYEQYF
v_gene: TRBV28; abundance: few; j_gene: TRBJ2-7; d_gene: TRBD2; CDR3nt: TGTGCCAGCAGCACCCCAGCGGATGCGGGGGATGAGCAGTACTTC; CDR3aa: CASSTPADAGDEQYF
v_gene: TRBV6-5; abundance: many; j_gene: TRBJ1-1; d_gene: NA; CDR3nt: TGTGCCAGCAGTTACTCGATTTCCCTGGAGGGCACTGAAGCTTTCTTT; CDR3aa: CASSYSISLEGTEAFF
v_gene: TRBV2; abundance: many; j_gene: TRBJ1-4; d_gene: TRBD1; CDR3nt: TGTGCCAGCAGTGAGGGGACAGTTAATGAAAAACTGTTTTTT; CDR3aa: CASSEGTVNEKLFF
v_gene: TRBV13; abundance: once; j_gene: TRBJ2-3; d_gene: TRBD1; CDR3nt: TGTGCCAGCAGCTTAGGGGGGACAGGGGGCGGAGATACGCAGTATTTT; CDR3aa: CASSLGGTGGGDTQYF
v_gene: TRBV12-3/TRBV12-4; abundance: few; j_gene: TRBJ2-1; d_gene: NA; CDR3nt: TGTGCCAGCAGTTTAGCGCTTAGAGGTGAGCAGTTCTTC; CDR3aa: CASSLALRGEQFF
v_gene: TRBV29-1; abundance: NA; j_gene: TRBJ2-5; d_gene: NA; CDR3nt: TGCAGCATCGCCCTCACGCGGACAGAACAAGAGACCCAGTACTTC; CDR3aa: CSIALTRTEQETQYF
v_gene: TRBV10-3; abundance: few; j_gene: TRBJ2-5; d_gene: TRBD1; CDR3nt: TGTGCCATCAGTGAGGCTAACGGACAGGGGATTAGGGAGACCCAGTACTTC; CDR3aa: CAISEANGQGIRETQYF
v_gene: TRBV18; abundance: NA; j_gene: TRBJ2-5; d_gene: NA; CDR3nt: TGTGCCAGCTCACCGACAGAATTACAAGAGACCCAGTACTTC; CDR3aa: CASSPTELQETQYF
v_gene: TRBV28; abundance: many; j_gene: TRBJ2-7; d_gene: TRBD2; CDR3nt: TGTGCCAGCAGTTACAGAGGACTAGCCCACGAGCAGTACTTC; CDR3aa: CASSYRGLAHEQYF
v_gene: TRBV19; abundance: NA; j_gene: TRBJ2-1; d_gene: TRBD2; CDR3nt: TGTGCCAGTAGTATTGTTTTGGGGGGAGGGATGGAGCAGTTCTTC; CDR3aa: CASSIVLGGGMEQFF
v_gene: TRBV12-3/TRBV12-4; abundance: many; j_gene: TRBJ1-2; d_gene: NA; CDR3nt: TGTGCCAGCCGTATTTCCCCAGCATATGGCTACACCTTC; CDR3aa: CASRISPAYGYTF
v_gene: TRBV6-1; abundance: NA; j_gene: TRBJ1-5; d_gene: NA; CDR3nt: TGTGCCAGCTCATTTGGACAGCCCTTTGGCAATCAGCCCCAGCATTTT; CDR3aa: CASSFGQPFGNQPQHF
v_gene: TRBV27; abundance: NA; j_gene: TRBJ2-7; d_gene: NA; CDR3nt: TGTGCCAGCAGTTATAAGAGCTCCTACGAGCAGTACTTC; CDR3aa: CASSYKSSYEQYF
v_gene: TRBV6-1; abundance: NA; j_gene: TRBJ2-2; d_gene: NA; CDR3nt: TGTGCCTGCAAATATCCCCCCGGGGAGCTGTTTTTT; CDR3aa: CACKYPPGELFF
v_gene: TRBV28; abundance: many; j_gene: TRBJ2-7; d_gene: TRBD1; CDR3nt: TGTGCCAGCAGTCTAACAGGGGCACTCTCCTACGAGCAGTACTTC; CDR3aa: CASSLTGALSYEQYF
v_gene: TRBV7-9; abundance: many; j_gene: TRBJ2-5; d_gene: NA; CDR3nt: TGTGCCAGCAGCTCGGGGTGGGACCAGTACTTC; CDR3aa: CASSSGWDQYF
v_gene: TRBV10-3; abundance: NA; j_gene: TRBJ1-6; d_gene: TRBD1; CDR3nt: TGTGCCATCAGCGCGGGACAGCTCACGACACCCCTCCACTTT; CDR3aa: CAISAGQLTTPLHF
v_gene: TRBV2; abundance: NA; j_gene: TRBJ2-5; d_gene: TRBD2; CDR3nt: TGTGCCACCCGGGGGGGTAGTGAGACCCAGTACTTC; CDR3aa: CATRGGSETQYF
v_gene: TRBV7-2; abundance: many; j_gene: TRBJ1-1; d_gene: NA; CDR3nt: TGTGCCAGCAGCCTCTGGCCGGGAGCAGAAGCTTTCTTT; CDR3aa: CASSLWPGAEAFF
v_gene: TRBV9; abundance: NA; j_gene: TRBJ2-6; d_gene: NA; CDR3nt: TGTGCCAGCAGCTTCAAGAGGGGCTCTGGGGCCAACGTCCTGACTTTC; CDR3aa: CASSFKRGSGANVLTF
v_gene: TRBV4-2; abundance: many; j_gene: TRBJ2-7; d_gene: TRBD1; CDR3nt: TGTGCCAGCAGCCAGCCCGGGACAGTCTACGAGCAGTACTTC; CDR3aa: CASSQPGTVYEQYF
v_gene: TRBV20-1; abundance: NA; j_gene: TRBJ2-7; d_gene: NA; CDR3nt: TGCAGTGCTCCGGACCCTGGGAAGGGCCACGAGCAGTACTTC; CDR3aa: CSAPDPGKGHEQYF
v_gene: TRBV28; abundance: many; j_gene: TRBJ1-1; d_gene: NA; CDR3nt: TGTGCCAGCAGTCCTCCTGGACTGATGAACACTGAAGCTTTCTTT; CDR3aa: CASSPPGLMNTEAFF
v_gene: TRBV10-3; abundance: many; j_gene: TRBJ1-2; d_gene: TRBD1; CDR3nt: TGTGCCATCAGCGGACAGGGAAACTATGGCTACACCTTC; CDR3aa: CAISGQGNYGYTF
v_gene: TRBV28; abundance: many; j_gene: TRBJ1-3; d_gene: NA; CDR3nt: TGTGCCAGCAGTACCTACACGGTATCCGCTGGAAACACCATATATTTT; CDR3aa: CASSTYTVSAGNTIYF